This T cell receptor (beta chain) derives from a study of CD8 T cells in Susac syndrome. Study findings and constraints: The study admitted that it had a relatively small number of individuals in its TCR sequencing and HLA analysis.

V lost 1 base and J 3 bases, leaving 8 bases between the germline ends. Germline V lookup: CDR1 LNHDA, CDR2 SQIVND (reference sequence). This CDR3 is built from 14 residues. From blood CD8+ and CD4+ T cells, the TCR beta chain was sequenced. Each multiple sclerosis control was a treatment-naive patient with relapsing-remitting disease that was either stable or active. TEMRA cells were FACS-enriched, with CD8+ and CD4+ T cells isolated negatively. RNA amounts of roughly 0.45 to 1 ug underwent reverse transcription with random hexamers. TCRdb reanalysed the immunoSEQ multiplex PCR reads using MiXCR and keeps one entry per CDR3 protein. The repertoire holds 200,000 or so distinct CDR3 sequences, with 92% as singletons. To note about this clonotype: Antigen: not known.

This TCR came from a human donor with multiple sclerosis. This chain uses TRBV19 with TRBJ2-3, with unresolved D. The sample was CD8+ T cells from PBMCs. The CDR3 DNA reads TGTGCCAGTAGTATAGGAAGAGAGACAGATACGCAGTATTTT. As protein: CASSIGRETDTQYF.